Presented here are 19 T cell receptor beta chains from one specimen sequenced in a study of blood T cell repertoires in COVID-19. Clones were sequenced by immunoSEQ multiplex PCR, and TCRdb holds only the in-frame ones, with some missing. Among 250,000 to 350,000 clones listed, about 87% were seen once. Sample: peripheral blood. The receptors stem from a woman between 50 and 59 years old with COVID-19, enrolled during active disease.

This chain links TRBV28 with TRBJ2-2, with 9 bases aligning to TRBD1. Germline V gene lookup returns CDR1 MDHEN and CDR2 SYDVKM. The V and J ends lost 6 bases and 7 bases, in that order; junction bases with no gene match: 12. The CDR3 totals 16 residues. The CDR3 DNA reads TGTGCCAGCAGAATCCGGGGGGACAGGGTTGGCGGGGAGCTGTTTTTT. This encodes CASRIRGDRVGGELFF.

This chain uses TRBV11-3 with TRBJ2-6, with 12 bases identical to TRBD2. The CDR3 is 18 amino acids. The germline V gene encodes CDR1 SGHNT and CDR2 YENEEA. V lost 5 bases to trimming and J lost 2 bases; unmatched junction nucleotides: 7. The CDR3 coding sequence is TGTGCCAGCAGCACGGCAAGGACTAGCGGGACTGGGGCCAACGTCCTGACTTTC. Translating gives CASSTARTSGTGANVLTF. The full variable domain, with the rest looked up from reference TRBV11-3 and TRBJ2-6, is EAGVVQSPRYKIIEKKQPVAFWCNPISGHNTLYWYLQNLGQGPELLIRYENEEAVDDSQLPKDRFSAERLKGVDSTLKIQPAELGDSAVYLCASSTARTSGTGANVLTFGAGSRLTVL.

This clone was seen more than once but under ten times. The CDR3 DNA follows: TGTGCCAGTACCCGTCGCAGGGGCTGGACTGAAGCTTTCTTT. It encodes CASTRRRGWTEAFF. V is TRBV19 and J is TRBJ1-1; D might be TRBD1 (6 bases). In germline, CDR1 is LNHDA, CDR2 SQIVND (reference sequence). CDR3 length equals 14 residues. V shed 7 bases and J shed 5 bases, with 17 bases lying between them.

The chain is built from TRBV18 and TRBJ1-1; 7 bases match TRBD1. The trim removed 3 bases at V and 5 bases at J, leaving 15 bases unmatched. The CDR3 runs 17 residues. The germline V gene encodes CDR1 KGHSH and CDR2 LQKENI. CDR3 sequence reads: CASSPGGVQGHVTEAFF. The CDR3 DNA is TGTGCCAGCTCACCCGGCGGGGTACAGGGGCACGTAACTGAAGCTTTCTTT.

V is TRBV27 and J is TRBJ2-1; D is perhaps TRBD2 (5 bases). Per germline, CDR1 MNHEY and CDR2 SMNVEV (reference sequence). Trimming removed 4 bases at V and 9 bases at J, with 25 bases between. The CDR3 sequence is 17 residues long. The CDR3 region is CASSSPPSLGKRVEQFF. CDR3 nucleotides: TGTGCCAGCAGTTCCCCACCCTCTCTGGGAAAGAGGGTTGAGCAGTTCTTC.

This sequence joins TRBV3-1 (or the pseudogene TRBV3-2) and TRBJ1-2; unclear D gene. With 1 base removed from V and 3 bases from J, the gap between germline ends came to 9 bases. Per the germline V gene, CDR1 is LGHDT and CDR2 is YNNKEL (reference sequence). This CDR3 is 14 amino acids long. CDR3 loop: CASSQVESHYGYTF. The CDR3 DNA sequence: TGTGCCAGCAGCCAAGTGGAGTCACACTATGGCTACACCTTC.

The genes are TRBV3-1 (or the pseudogene TRBV3-2) and TRBJ2-1, with 7 bases matching TRBD2. The CDR3 length is 17 residues. With 3 bases clipped from V and 2 bases from J, the junction kept 10 bases outside the gene matches. Germline CDR1 reads LGHDT; CDR2 reads YNNKEL (reference sequence). The CDR3 bases are TGTGCCAGCAGCCATTCCCTTGGGGCGGGAGCCTACAATGAGCAGTTCTTC. This sequence encodes CASSHSLGAGAYNEQFF.

The chain combines TRBV19 with TRBJ2-2; TRBD1 matches 12 bases. After removal of 3 bases from V and 4 bases from J, the junction contained 9 bases not matched to a gene. Germline V CDR1 and CDR2: LNHDA, SQIVND (reference sequence). CDR3 length: 18 amino acids. CDR3 bases: TGTGCCAGTAGTATCATAGGTGGGGGACAGGGGGCCACCGGGGAGCTGTTTTTT. Residues: CASSIIGGGQGATGELFF.

The chain recombines TRBV7-7 with TRBJ2-5, with 7 bases fitting TRBD2. The CDR3 covers 16 residues. CDR1 and CDR2 (germline): SSHAT, FNYEAQ (reference sequence). The ends lost 5 bases at V and 7 bases at J; junction bases unmatched: 16. Here the CDR3 DNA reads TGTGCCAGCAGCCCGGGGGGACCGCCCGGGAGTGGGACCCAGTACTTC. Protein sequence: CASSPGGPPGSGTQYF.

The genes are TRBV11-3 and TRBJ1-1; D is unclear. This CDR3 has 15 amino acids. Germline V gene sequence: CDR1 SGHNT, CDR2 YENEEA. V was trimmed by 5 bases and J by 2 bases, leaving 15 bases between them. CDR3 coding DNA: TGTGCCAGCAGCCGAGAGGATGGGTTAAACACTGAAGCTTTCTTT. It encodes CASSREDGLNTEAFF.

The chain recombines TRBV6-5 with TRBJ1-5; D is unresolved. Germline values: CDR1 MNHEY, CDR2 SVGAGI. V was pared by 5 bases and J by 0 bases, with 8 bases between. The CDR3 sequence is 14 residues long. The CDR3 coding sequence is TGTGCCAGCAGTCGTCACATTAGCAATCAGCCCCAGCATTTT. Its protein product is CASSRHISNQPQHF.

The rearrangement links TRBV2 to TRBJ2-1; D uncertain. Germline V gene data show CDR1 as SNHLY and CDR2 as FYNNEI. The ends were cut back, 7 bases at V and 0 bases at J, with 10 bases in the middle. This CDR3 comprises 14 residues. CDR3 residues: CASTAERSYNEQFF. As DNA, the CDR3 is TGTGCCAGCACGGCGGAGCGCTCCTACAATGAGCAGTTCTTC.

The chain couples TRBV9 to TRBJ2-3, with TRBD1 identical over 9 bases. After removal of 4 bases from V and 3 bases from J, the junction contained 6 bases not matched to a gene. CDR3 length: 15 residues. Germline V gene sequence: CDR1 SGDLS, CDR2 YYNGEE. CDR3 sequence: CASSLPGTGTDTQYF. CDR3 bases: TGTGCCAGCAGCCTACCGGGGACAGGGACAGATACGCAGTATTTT. Full variable domain (outside the CDR3, taken from reference TRBV9 and TRBJ2-3): DSGVTQTPKHLITATGQRVTLRCSPRSGDLSVYWYQQSLDQGLQFLIQYYNGEERAKGNILERFSAQQFPDLHSELNLSSLELGDSALYFCASSLPGTGTDTQYFGPGTRLTVL.

The chain recombines TRBV5-1 with TRBJ2-7; tentative D call: TRBD1 (5 bases). V was trimmed by 0 bases and J by 0 bases, leaving 19 bases between them. This CDR3 comprises 18 residues. CDR1 is SGHRS and CDR2 is YFSETQ in the germline V gene. CDR3 region: CASSLVSPKGRFSYEQYF. The CDR3 DNA reads TGCGCCAGCAGCTTGGTCAGCCCAAAGGGGCGTTTCTCCTACGAGCAGTACTTC.

This chain joins TRBV15 and TRBJ1-2; possibly TRBD1 for D (6 bases). Trimming stripped 4 bases from V and 6 bases from J, with 21 bases between. Germline CDR1 LNHNV, CDR2 YYDKDF (reference sequence). The CDR3 contains 16 residues. The CDR3 DNA sequence: TGTGCCACCAGCATCACCTCCGTCGGCAGGGGCAATGGCTACACCTTC. Translated, it gives CATSITSVGRGNGYTF.

This clone was counted only a few times. The gene calls are TRBV20-1 and TRBJ2-7; TRBD1 might be the D (6 bases). This CDR3 spans 11 amino acids. The germline CDR1 and CDR2 sequences are DFQATT and SNEGSKA (reference sequence). V lost 2 bases and J 8 bases, leaving 10 bases between the germline ends. Here the CDR3 reads CSARSGTKQYF. In DNA, the CDR3 is TGCAGTGCTAGATCCGGGACAAAGCAGTACTTC.

The rearrangement uses TRBV7-3 and TRBJ2-2; weak D call: TRBD2 (7 bases). Trimming removed 4 bases from V and 5 bases from J, with 17 bases in between. The CDR3 contains 16 residues. Germline CDR1 SGHTA, CDR2 FQGTGA. CDR3 amino acids: CASSSQGRGVTGELFF. Here the CDR3 DNA reads TGTGCCAGCAGCTCTCAGGGGAGGGGAGTTACCGGGGAGCTGTTTTTT.

The chain recombines TRBV7-7 with TRBJ2-2, with D possibly matching TRBD2 (5 bases). Looked up from germline, CDR1 is SSHAT and CDR2 is FNYEAQ (reference sequence). V lost 2 bases, J lost 7 bases, and 11 bases lay in between. The CDR3 runs to 14 residues. CDR3 loop: CASSLIVGSGELFF. CDR3 coding DNA: TGTGCCAGCAGCTTAATTGTGGGGAGCGGGGAGCTGTTTTTT.

This sequence joins TRBV3-1 (or the pseudogene TRBV3-2) and TRBJ1-3; D unresolved. The CDR3 covers 12 residues. The V end lost 4 bases, the J end lost 8 bases, and 9 bases lay between the germline ends. The germline CDR1 and CDR2 sequences are LGHDT and YNNKEL (reference sequence). The DNA for the CDR3 is TGTGCCAGCAGCCTGGGCCCGGACACCATATATTTT. Its translation is CASSLGPDTIYF.